This TCR beta chain was documented in a study of CD8 T cells in ankylosing spondylitis. Whole-study findings and limits: CD8+ disease-linked clones were present at relatively low frequencies in blood. Characteristic, it appeared, of ankylosing spondylitis blood was a TCR beta motif of 7 or 8 highly homologous variants. Earlier work had already found some motif variants in reactive arthritis synovial fluid and blood. Reportedly, disease-linked clones are significantly enriched in ankylosing spondylitis patients' matched synovial fluid.

Quantitative barcoded 5'-RACE was used to prepare TCR beta libraries. Via MiXCR, TCRdb re-called the 5' RACE reads, giving one row per CDR3 protein. The sample includes about 220,000 distinct CDR3 sequences, about 18% of them seen just once. CDR1 SGHAT and CDR2 FQNNGV come from the germline V gene. CDR3 length equals 13 residues. Trimming at V came to 6 bases and at J to 5 bases, leaving 6 bases not matched to a gene. This clonotype has a count of ten or more. Its target is unknown. The receptor comes from a male donor with ankylosing spondylitis. Sequenced: blood, either unsorted or a sorted T cell fraction (not recorded which). The genes are TRBV11-2 and TRBJ1-1; TRBD1 matches at 7 bases. CDR3: CASREGGMTEAFF. DNA for the CDR3: TGTGCCAGCAGGGAAGGGGGCATGACTGAAGCTTTCTTT.